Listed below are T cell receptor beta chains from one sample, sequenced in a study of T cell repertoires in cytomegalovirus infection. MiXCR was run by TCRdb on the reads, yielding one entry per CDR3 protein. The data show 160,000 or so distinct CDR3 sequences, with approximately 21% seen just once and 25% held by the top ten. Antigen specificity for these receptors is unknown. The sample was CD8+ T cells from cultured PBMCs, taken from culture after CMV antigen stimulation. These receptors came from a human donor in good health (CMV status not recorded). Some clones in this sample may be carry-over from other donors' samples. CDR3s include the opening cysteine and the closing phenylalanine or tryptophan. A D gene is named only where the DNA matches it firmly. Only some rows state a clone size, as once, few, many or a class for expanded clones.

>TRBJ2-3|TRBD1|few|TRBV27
CASSPRDRGTDTQYF
TGTGCCAGCAGTCCCCGGGACAGGGGTACTGATACGCAGTATTTT
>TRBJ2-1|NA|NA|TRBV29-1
CSVEMSSYNEQFF
TGCAGCGTCGAAATGAGCTCCTACAATGAGCAGTTCTTC
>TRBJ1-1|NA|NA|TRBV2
CASPRGLNTEAFF
TGTGCCAGCCCAAGAGGTTTGAACACTGAAGCTTTCTTT
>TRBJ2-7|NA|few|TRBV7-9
CASSPDSSYEQYF
TGTGCCAGCAGCCCGGACAGCTCCTACGAGCAGTACTTC
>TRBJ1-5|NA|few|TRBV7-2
CASSPNPGGGQPQHF
TGTGCCAGCAGCCCCAATCCGGGGGGGGGTCAGCCCCAGCATTTT
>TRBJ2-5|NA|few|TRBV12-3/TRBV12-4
CASAVDGPQETQYF
TGTGCCAGCGCCGTGGACGGGCCCCAAGAGACCCAGTACTTC
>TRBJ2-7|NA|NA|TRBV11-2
CASSLGSGESYEQYF
TGTGCCAGCAGCTTAGGGTCGGGGGAGTCGTACGAGCAGTACTTC
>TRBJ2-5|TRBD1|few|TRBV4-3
CASSPWTGSQETQYF
TGCGCCAGCAGTCCATGGACAGGGAGTCAAGAGACCCAGTACTTC
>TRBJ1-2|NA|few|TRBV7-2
CASTSLPAKGHTF
TGTGCCAGCACCTCGCTTCCTGCCAAGGGCCACACCTTC
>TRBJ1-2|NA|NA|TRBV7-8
CASSLATTPTGIDYGYTF
TGTGCCAGCAGCTTAGCGACGACACCGACAGGAATCGACTATGGCTACACCTTC
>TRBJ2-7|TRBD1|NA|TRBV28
CASNPDRGDGEQYF
TGTGCCAGCAACCCAGACAGGGGGGATGGCGAGCAGTACTTC
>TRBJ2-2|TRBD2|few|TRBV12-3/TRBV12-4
CASSVGASGVNTGELFF
TGTGCCAGCAGTGTAGGGGCTAGCGGGGTTAACACCGGGGAGCTGTTTTTT
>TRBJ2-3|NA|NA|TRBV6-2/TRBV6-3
CASSEGLRTSTDTQYF
TGTGCCAGCAGTGAGGGACTCCGGACTAGCACAGATACGCAGTATTTT
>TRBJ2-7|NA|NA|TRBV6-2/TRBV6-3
CASSWDIYEQYF
TGTGCCAGCAGTTGGGACATCTACGAGCAGTACTTC
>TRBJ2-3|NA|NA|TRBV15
CATSRDYADTQYF
TGTGCCACCAGCAGAGATTACGCAGATACGCAGTATTTT
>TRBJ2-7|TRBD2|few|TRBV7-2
CASRETSGAYEQYF
TGTGCCAGCAGGGAGACTAGCGGGGCCTACGAGCAGTACTTC
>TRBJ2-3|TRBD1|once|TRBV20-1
CSASSLGQGSDTQYF
TGCAGTGCTAGTAGCCTGGGACAGGGCTCAGATACGCAGTATTTT
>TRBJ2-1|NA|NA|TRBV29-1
CSVEVWNEQFF
TGCAGCGTTGAGGTCTGGAATGAGCAGTTCTTC
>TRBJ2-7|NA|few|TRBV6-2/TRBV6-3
CASSPKTGRGEQYF
TGTGCCAGCAGTCCGAAGACAGGCCGGGGCGAGCAGTACTTC
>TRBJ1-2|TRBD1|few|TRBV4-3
CASSQGPGTGTNYGYTF
TGCGCCAGCAGCCAAGGTCCCGGGACAGGGACTAACTATGGCTACACCTTC
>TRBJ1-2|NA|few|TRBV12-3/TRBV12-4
CASSLNVYGYGYTF
TGTGCCAGCAGTTTAAATGTTTACGGCTATGGCTACACCTTC
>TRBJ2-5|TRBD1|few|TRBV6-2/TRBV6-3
CASSIRQGGSSQYF
TGTGCCAGCAGTATCCGACAGGGGGGTAGTTCCCAGTACTTC
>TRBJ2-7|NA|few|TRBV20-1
CSASPPQVLYEQYF
TGCAGTGCTAGTCCCCCACAGGTTCTATACGAGCAGTACTTC
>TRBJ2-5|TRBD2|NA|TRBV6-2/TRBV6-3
CASSYSAGGVQETQYF
TGTGCCAGCAGTTACTCAGCGGGGGGTGTCCAAGAGACCCAGTACTTC
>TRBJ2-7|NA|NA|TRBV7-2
CASSLSPRTDYEQYF
TGTGCCAGCAGCTTATCTCCCAGGACAGACTACGAGCAGTACTTC
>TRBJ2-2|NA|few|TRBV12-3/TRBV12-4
CASSSLEDIWGNTGELFF
TGTGCCAGCAGTTCCTTAGAAGACATTTGGGGGAACACCGGGGAGCTGTTTTTT
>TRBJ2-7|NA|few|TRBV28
CASSLRSGATLRGQYF
TGTGCCAGCAGTTTAAGATCCGGGGCGACGCTACGAGGGCAGTACTTC
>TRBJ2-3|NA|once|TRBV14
CASSRGRYTDTQYF
TGTGCCAGCAGCCGCGGACGGTACACAGATACGCAGTATTTT
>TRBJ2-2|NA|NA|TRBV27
CASSLRGLDTGELFF
TGTGCCAGCAGTTTAAGGGGGTTGGACACCGGGGAGCTGTTTTTT
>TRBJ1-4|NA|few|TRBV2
CASSDETARGKLFF
TGTGCCAGCAGTGATGAAACAGCTAGGGGTAAACTGTTTTTT
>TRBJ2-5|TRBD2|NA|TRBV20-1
CSARDLVWGTSGGTQETQYF
TGCAGTGCTAGAGATTTGGTATGGGGGACTAGCGGGGGAACTCAAGAGACCCAGTACTTC
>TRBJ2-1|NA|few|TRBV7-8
CASSLGYNNEQFF
TGTGCCAGCAGCTTAGGTTATAACAATGAGCAGTTCTTC
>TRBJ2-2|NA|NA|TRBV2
CASSEGSGELFF
TGTGCCAGCAGTGAGGGGTCCGGGGAGCTGTTTTTT
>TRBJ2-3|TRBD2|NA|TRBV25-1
CASSVLAGPQDTQYF
TGTGCCAGCAGTGTTCTAGCGGGACCTCAAGATACGCAGTATTTT
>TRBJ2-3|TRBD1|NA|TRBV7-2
CASNGDSAITDTQYF
TGTGCCAGCAATGGGGACAGCGCAATCACAGATACGCAGTATTTT
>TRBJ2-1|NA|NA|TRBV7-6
CASSLETGDEQFF
TGTGCCAGCAGCTTAGAGACTGGGGATGAGCAGTTCTTC
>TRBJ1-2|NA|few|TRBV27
CASSIRGTGRGSNGYTF
TGTGCCAGCAGTATCCGGGGTACCGGACGGGGATCGAATGGCTACACCTTC
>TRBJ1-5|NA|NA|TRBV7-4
CASSQTPSSGHYSNQPQHF
TGTGCCAGCAGCCAAACCCCTTCGTCAGGACACTATAGCAATCAGCCCCAGCATTTT
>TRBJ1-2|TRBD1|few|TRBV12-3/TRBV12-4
CASSAGTANYGYTF
TGTGCCAGCAGTGCCGGGACAGCTAACTATGGCTACACCTTC
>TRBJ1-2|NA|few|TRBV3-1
CASSQDHSGGAADGYTF
TGTGCCAGCAGCCAAGACCACTCGGGGGGGGCCGCGGATGGCTACACCTTC
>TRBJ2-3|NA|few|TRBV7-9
CASSPPGGVEQYF
TGTGCCAGCAGCCCTCCCGGAGGCGTTGAGCAGTATTTT
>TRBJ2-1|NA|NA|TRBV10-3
CAISEPLLSSYNEQFF
TGTGCCATCAGTGAGCCTTTATTGAGCTCCTACAATGAGCAGTTCTTC